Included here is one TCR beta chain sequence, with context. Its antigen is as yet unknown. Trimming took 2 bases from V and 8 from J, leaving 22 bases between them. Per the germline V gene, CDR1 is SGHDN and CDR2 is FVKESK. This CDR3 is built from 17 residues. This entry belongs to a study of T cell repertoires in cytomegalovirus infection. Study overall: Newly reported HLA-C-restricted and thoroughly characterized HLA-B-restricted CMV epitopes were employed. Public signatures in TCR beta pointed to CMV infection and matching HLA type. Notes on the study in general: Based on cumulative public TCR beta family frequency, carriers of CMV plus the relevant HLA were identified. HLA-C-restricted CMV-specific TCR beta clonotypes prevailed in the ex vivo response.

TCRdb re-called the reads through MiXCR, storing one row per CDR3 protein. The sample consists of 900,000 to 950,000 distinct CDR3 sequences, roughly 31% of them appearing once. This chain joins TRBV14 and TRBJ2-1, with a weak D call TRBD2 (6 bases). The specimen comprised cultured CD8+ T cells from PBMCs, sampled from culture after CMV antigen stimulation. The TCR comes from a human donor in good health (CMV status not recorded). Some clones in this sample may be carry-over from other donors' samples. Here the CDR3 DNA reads TGTGCCAGCAGCCAACCCGGGACTCCTGGGTTAGGCGATGAGCAGTTCTTC. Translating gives CASSQPGTPGLGDEQFF.